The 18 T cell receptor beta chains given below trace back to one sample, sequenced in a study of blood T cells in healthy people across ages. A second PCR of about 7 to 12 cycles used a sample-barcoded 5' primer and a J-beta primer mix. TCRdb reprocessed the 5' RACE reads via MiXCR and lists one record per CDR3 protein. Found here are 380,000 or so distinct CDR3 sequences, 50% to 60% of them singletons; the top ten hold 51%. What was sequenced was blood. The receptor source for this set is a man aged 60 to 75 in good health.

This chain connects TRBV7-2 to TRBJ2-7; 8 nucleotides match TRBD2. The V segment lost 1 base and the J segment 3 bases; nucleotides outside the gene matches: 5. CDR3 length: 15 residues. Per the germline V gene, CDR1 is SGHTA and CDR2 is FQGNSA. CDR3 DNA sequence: TGTGCCAGCAGCTTAGGGGGGACTAGTCTCTACGAGCAGTACTTC. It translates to CASSLGGTSLYEQYF. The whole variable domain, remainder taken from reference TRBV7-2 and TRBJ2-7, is GAGVSQSPSNKVTEKGKDVELRCDPISGHTALYWYRQSLGQGLEFLIYFQGNSAPDKSGLPSDRFSAERTGGSVSTLTIQRTQQEDSAVYLCASSLGGTSLYEQYFGPGTRLTVT.

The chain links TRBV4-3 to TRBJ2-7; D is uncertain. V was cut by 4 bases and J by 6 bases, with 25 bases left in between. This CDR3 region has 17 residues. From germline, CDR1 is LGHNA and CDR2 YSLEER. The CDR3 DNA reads TGCGCCAGCAGCCCATCCGCCGCGGCCCCCACGTTTTGCGAGCAGTACTTC. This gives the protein CASSPSAAAPTFCEQYF.

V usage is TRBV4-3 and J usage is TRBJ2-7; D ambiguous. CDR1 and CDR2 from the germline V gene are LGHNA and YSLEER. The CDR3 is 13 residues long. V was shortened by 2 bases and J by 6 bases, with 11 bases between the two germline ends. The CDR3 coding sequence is TGCGCCAGCAGCCAACTTCGACAATGCGAGCAGTACTTC. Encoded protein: CASSQLRQCEQYF.

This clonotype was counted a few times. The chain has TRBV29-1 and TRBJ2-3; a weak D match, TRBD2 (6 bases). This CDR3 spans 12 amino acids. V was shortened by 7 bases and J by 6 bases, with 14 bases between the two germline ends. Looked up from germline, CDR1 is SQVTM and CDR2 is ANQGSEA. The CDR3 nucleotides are TGCAGCGCCTCTAGGCGGGACGATACGCAGTATTTT. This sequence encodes CSASRRDDTQYF.

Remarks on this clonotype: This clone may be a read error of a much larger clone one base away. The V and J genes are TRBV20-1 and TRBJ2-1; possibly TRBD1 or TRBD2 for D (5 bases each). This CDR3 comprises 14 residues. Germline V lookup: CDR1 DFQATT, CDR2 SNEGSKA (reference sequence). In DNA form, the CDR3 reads TGCGGTGCCCACTTAGACAGCGGAATCAATGAGCAGTTCTTC. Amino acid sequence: CGAHLDSGINEQFF.

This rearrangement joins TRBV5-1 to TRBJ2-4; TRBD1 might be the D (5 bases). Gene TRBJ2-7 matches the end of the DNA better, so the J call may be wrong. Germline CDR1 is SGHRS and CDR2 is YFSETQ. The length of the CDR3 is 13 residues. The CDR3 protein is CASSPEGVHEQYF. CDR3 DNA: TGCGCCAGCAGCCCAGAAGGGGTCCACGAGCAGTACTTC.

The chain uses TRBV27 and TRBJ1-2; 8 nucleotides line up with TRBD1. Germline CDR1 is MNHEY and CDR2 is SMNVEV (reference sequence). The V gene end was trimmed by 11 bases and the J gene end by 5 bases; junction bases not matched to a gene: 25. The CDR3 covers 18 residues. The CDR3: CAGKGEIGRQGASYGYTF. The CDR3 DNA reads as TGTGCCGGCAAGGGCGAAATAGGAAGGCAGGGGGCTAGTTATGGCTACACCTTC.

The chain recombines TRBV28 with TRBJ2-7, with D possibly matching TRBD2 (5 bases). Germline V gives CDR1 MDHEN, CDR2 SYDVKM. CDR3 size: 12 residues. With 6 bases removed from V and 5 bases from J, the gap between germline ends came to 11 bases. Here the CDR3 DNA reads TGTGCCAGCAGGGGAGAGTACCACGAGCAGTACTTC. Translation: CASRGEYHEQYF.

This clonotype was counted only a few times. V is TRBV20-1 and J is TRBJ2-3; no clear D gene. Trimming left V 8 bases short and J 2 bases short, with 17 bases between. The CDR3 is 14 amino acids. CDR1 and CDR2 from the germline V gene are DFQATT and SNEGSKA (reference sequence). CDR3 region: CSTNPKGYTDTQYF. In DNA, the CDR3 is TGCAGTACCAACCCTAAGGGATACACAGATACGCAGTATTTT.

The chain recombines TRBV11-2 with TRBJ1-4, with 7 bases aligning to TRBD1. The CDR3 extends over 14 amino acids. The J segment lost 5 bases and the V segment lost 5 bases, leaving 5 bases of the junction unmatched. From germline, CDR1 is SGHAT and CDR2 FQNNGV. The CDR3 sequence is CASSHQGQNEKLFF. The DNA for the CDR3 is TGTGCCAGCAGCCACCAGGGACAGAATGAAAAACTGTTTTTT.

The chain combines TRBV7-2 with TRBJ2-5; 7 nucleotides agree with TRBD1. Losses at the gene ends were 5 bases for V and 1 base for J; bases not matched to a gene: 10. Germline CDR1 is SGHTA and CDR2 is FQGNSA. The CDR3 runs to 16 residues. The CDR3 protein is CASSPGRTGLQETQYF. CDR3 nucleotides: TGTGCCAGCAGCCCTGGGCGGACAGGTCTCCAAGAGACCCAGTACTTC.

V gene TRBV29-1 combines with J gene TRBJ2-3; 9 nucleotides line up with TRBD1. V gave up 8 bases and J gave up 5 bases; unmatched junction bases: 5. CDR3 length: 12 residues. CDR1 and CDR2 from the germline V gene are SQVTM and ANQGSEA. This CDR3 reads CSRTGAGDTQYF. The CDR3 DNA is TGCAGCAGGACAGGGGCGGGAGATACGCAGTATTTT.

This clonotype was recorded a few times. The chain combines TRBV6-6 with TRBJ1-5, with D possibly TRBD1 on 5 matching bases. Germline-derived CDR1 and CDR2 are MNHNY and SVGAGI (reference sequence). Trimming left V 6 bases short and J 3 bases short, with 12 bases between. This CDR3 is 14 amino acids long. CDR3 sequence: CASRDAGLNQPQHF. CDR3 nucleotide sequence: TGTGCCAGCAGGGACGCGGGGCTCAATCAGCCCCAGCATTTT.

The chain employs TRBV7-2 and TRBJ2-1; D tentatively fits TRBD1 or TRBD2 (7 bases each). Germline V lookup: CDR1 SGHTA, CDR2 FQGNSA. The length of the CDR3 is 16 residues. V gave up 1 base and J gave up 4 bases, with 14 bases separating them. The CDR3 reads CASSLEGRGGYNEQFF. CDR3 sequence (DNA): TGTGCCAGCAGCTTAGAGGGCAGGGGGGGATACAATGAGCAGTTCTTC.

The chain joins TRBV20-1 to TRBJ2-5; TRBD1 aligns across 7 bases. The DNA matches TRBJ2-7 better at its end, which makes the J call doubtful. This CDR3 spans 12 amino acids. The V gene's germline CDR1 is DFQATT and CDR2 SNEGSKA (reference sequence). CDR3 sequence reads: CSGGQDLYEQYF. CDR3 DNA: TGCAGTGGAGGACAGGACCTATACGAGCAGTACTTC.

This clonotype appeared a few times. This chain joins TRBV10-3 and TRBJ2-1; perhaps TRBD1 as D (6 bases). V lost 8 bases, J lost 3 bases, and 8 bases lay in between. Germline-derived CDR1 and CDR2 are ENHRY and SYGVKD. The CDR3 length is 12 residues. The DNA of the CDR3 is TGTGCCATCGGGGGCGACTACAATGAGCAGTTCTTC. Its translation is CAIGGDYNEQFF.

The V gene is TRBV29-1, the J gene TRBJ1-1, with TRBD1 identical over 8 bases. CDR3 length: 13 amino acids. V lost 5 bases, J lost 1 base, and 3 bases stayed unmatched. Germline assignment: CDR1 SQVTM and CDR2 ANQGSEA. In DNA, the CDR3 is TGCAGCGTTCTTACAGGGGGGAACACTGAAGCTTTCTTT. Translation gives CSVLTGGNTEAFF.

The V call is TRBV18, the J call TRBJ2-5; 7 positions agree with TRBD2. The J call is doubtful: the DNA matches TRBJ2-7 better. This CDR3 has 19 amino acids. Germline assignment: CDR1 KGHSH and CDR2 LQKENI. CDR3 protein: CASSPVSGGGSTKMGEQYF. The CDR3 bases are TGTGCCAGCTCACCTGTCTCTGGAGGCGGGAGCACTAAAATGGGCGAGCAGTACTTC.